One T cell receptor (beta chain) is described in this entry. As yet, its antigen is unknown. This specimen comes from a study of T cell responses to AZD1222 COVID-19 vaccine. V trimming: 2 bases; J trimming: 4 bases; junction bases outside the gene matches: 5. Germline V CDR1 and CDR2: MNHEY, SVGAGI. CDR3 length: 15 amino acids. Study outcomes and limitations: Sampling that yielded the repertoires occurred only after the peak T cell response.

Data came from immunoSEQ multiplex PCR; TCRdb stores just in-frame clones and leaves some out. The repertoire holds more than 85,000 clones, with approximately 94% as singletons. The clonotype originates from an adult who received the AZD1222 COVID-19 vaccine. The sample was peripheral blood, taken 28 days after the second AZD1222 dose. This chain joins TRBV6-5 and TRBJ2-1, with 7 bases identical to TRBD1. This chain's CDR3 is CASSYAAGGYNEQFF. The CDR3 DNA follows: TGTGCCAGCAGTTACGCGGCAGGGGGTTACAATGAGCAGTTCTTC.